Below, 13 T cell receptor beta chains from the same sample are listed, as sequenced in a study of T cells after posttransplantation cyclophosphamide. Here immunoSEQ multiplex PCR was the method, and the copy in TCRdb shows in-frame clones only, minus some. Here the sample spans 25,000 to 30,000 clones, about nine tenths being singletons. Sequences were obtained from PBMCs. These receptors were taken from a man aged 50 to 59.

This rearrangement joins TRBV15 to TRBJ2-7; 7 bases are shared with TRBD2. The V and J ends lost 3 bases and 3 bases, in that order; junction bases with no gene match: 8. This CDR3 is built from 15 residues. Germline CDR1 LNHNV, CDR2 YYDKDF (reference sequence). The chain's CDR3 is CATSSDRPGGYEQYF. In nucleotides, the CDR3 is TGTGCCACCAGCAGTGACAGACCGGGAGGCTACGAGCAGTACTTC.

In DNA, the CDR3 is TGTGCCAGCAGCTTCGCCGGGACAGGTTATCAGCCCCAGCATTTT. Translating it yields CASSFAGTGYQPQHF. The rearrangement links TRBV7-2 to TRBJ1-5; the match to TRBD1 covers 8 bases. This CDR3 spans 15 amino acids. V shed 3 bases, J shed 5 bases, and the junction held 6 bases outside the gene matches. Germline lookup yields CDR1 SGHTA and CDR2 FQGNSA.

The chain is built from TRBV10-3 and TRBJ1-1; D is ambiguous. The CDR3 runs to 13 residues. Germline V gene sequence: CDR1 ENHRY, CDR2 SYGVKD. The germline V and J ends were trimmed by 10 bases and 1 base, with 13 bases remaining between them. DNA of the CDR3: TGTGCCAGCAAGACCCCGGGGAACACTGAAGCTTTCTTT. Translated, it gives CASKTPGNTEAFF.

This clone was found a few times. The rearrangement joins TRBV30 to TRBJ1-4, with D perhaps TRBD1 (6 bases). The germline CDR1 and CDR2 sequences are GTSNPN and SVGIG (reference sequence). CDR3 length equals 15 residues. Deletions cut 4 bases from V and 4 bases from J, with 16 bases between. CDR3 sequence (DNA): TGTGCCTGGACCAGACGCAGGGGAAGTAATGAAAAACTGTTTTTT. It codes for CAWTRRRGSNEKLFF.

The sample holds a few counts of this clone. The junction departs from germline at one end; a sequencing error may be responsible. The chain recombines TRBV7-7 with TRBJ2-3, with 8 bases that match TRBD2. This CDR3 is built from 15 residues. CDR1 and CDR2 (germline): SSHAT, FNYEAQ (reference sequence). This CDR3 is CASSSSGGAADTQYF. The CDR3 DNA reads TGTGCTAGCAGCTCAAGCGGGGGAGCGGCAGATACGCAGTATTTT. The full variable domain, its missing parts supplied by reference TRBV7-7 and TRBJ2-3, is GAGVSQSPRYKVTKRGQDVTLRCDPISSHATLYWYQQALGQGPEFLTYFNYEAQPDKSGLPSDRFSAERPEGSISTLTIQRTEQRDSAMYRCASSSSGGAADTQYFGPGTRLTVL.

Turning to this clone: Germline and junction disagree at one end, which may indicate a read error. This chain connects TRBV7-7 to TRBJ2-2; 10 bases map to TRBD1. This CDR3 region has 16 residues. Germline assignment: CDR1 SSHAT and CDR2 FNYEAQ (reference sequence). The CDR3 here is CASSATGGRGTGELFF. The CDR3, as DNA: TGTGCTAGCAGCGCGACAGGGGGCCGGGGGACCGGGGAGCTGTTTTTT.

The chain is built from TRBV4-1 and TRBJ2-3; D is possibly TRBD2 (5 bases). Germline lookup yields CDR1 MGHRA and CDR2 YSYEKL. Between the trimmed V and J ends, which lost 0 bases and 0 bases, there was a span of 19 bases. The CDR3 is 19 residues long. CDR3 sequence: CASSQDPPAGGRSTDTQYF. The DNA of the CDR3 is TGCGCCAGCAGCCAAGATCCCCCGGCCGGCGGGCGGAGCACAGATACGCAGTATTTT.

The rearrangement links TRBV7-9 to TRBJ1-6; the D gene is possibly TRBD1 (5 bases). Germline V gives CDR1 SEHNR, CDR2 FQNEAQ (reference sequence). Trimming left V 5 bases short and J 3 bases short, with 14 bases between. The CDR3 sequence is 16 residues long. The CDR3 loop reads CASSRDSLNYNSPLHF. Here the CDR3 DNA reads TGTGCCAGCAGCCGGGACTCCCTAAACTATAATTCACCCCTCCACTTT.

The chain recombines TRBV19 with TRBJ2-7; TRBD2 matches 7 bases. Germline trimming cut 7 bases from V and 4 bases from J; bases unmatched to any gene: 7. The CDR3 is made up of 13 amino acids. Germline V gene data show CDR1 as LNHDA and CDR2 as SQIVND (reference sequence). The CDR3 DNA is TGTGCCAGTAAACCAGCGGGGACTTACGAGCAGTACTTC. It codes for CASKPAGTYEQYF.

CDR3 sequence (DNA): TGTGCCAGCCGACGCGGAGCTAATGAAAAACTGTTTTTT. This translates into CASRRGANEKLFF. The rearrangement uses TRBV6-1 and TRBJ1-4; no definite D call. Trimming removed 8 bases from V and 3 bases from J, with 10 bases in between. CDR3 length: 13 residues. Germline-derived CDR1 and CDR2 are MNHNS and SASEGT.

This chain connects TRBV2 to TRBJ1-2; 8 nucleotides align to TRBD1. This CDR3 has 14 amino acids. CDR1 is SNHLY, CDR2 FYNNEI, per germline. The V and J ends lost 2 bases and 5 bases, in that order; junction bases with no gene match: 4. The CDR3 coding sequence is TGTGCCAGCAGTGAACCGGGACAGGCATATGGCTACACCTTC. This encodes CASSEPGQAYGYTF. Full variable domain (remainder filled in from reference TRBV2 and TRBJ1-2): EPEVTQTPSHQVTQMGQEVILRCVPISNHLYFYWYRQILGQKVEFLVSFYNNEISEKSEIFDDQFSVERPDGSNFTLKIRSTKLEDSAMYFCASSEPGQAYGYTFGSGTRLTVV.

The chain links TRBV20-1 to TRBJ1-1; D gene unclear. The V and J ends lost 2 bases and 4 bases respectively, with 5 bases between them. Germline V CDR1 and CDR2: DFQATT, SNEGSKA (reference sequence). This CDR3 is 11 amino acids long. In DNA, the CDR3 is TGCAGTGCTAGATCGTCCACTGAAGCTTTCTTT. Amino acids: CSARSSTEAFF.

With respect to this clone: The junction departs from germline at one end; a sequencing error may be responsible. The chain employs TRBV7-2 and TRBJ1-1, with 8 bases fitting TRBD1. This CDR3 has 13 amino acids. Germline V lookup: CDR1 SGHTA, CDR2 FQGNSA. The CDR3 sequence is CASGLEQGAEAFF. CDR3 DNA sequence: TGTGCCAGCGGCTTAGAACAGGGGGCTGAAGCTTTCTTT. The variable domain in full, with the rest retrieved from reference TRBV7-2 and TRBJ1-1, is GAGVSQSPSNKVTEKGKDVELRCDPISGHTALYWYRQSLGQGLEFLIYFQGNSAPDKSGLPSDRFSAERTGGSVSTLTIQRTQQEDSAVYLCASGLEQGAEAFFGQGTRLTVV.